A selection of T cell receptor beta chains follows, all from one sample in a study of cytomegalovirus exposure and HLA in healthy donors. Sequencing used immunoSEQ multiplex PCR; TCRdb keeps in-frame clones, though not all of them. The repertoire holds around 110,000 clones, with about four fifths as singletons. The sample consisted of PBMCs. The receptors here all came from a woman under 30 in good health and CMV-seronegative. CDR3s include the opening cysteine and the closing phenylalanine or tryptophan. Fields, in order: D gene, J gene, clone size, V gene, CDR3 protein, CDR3 DNA. The D gene is left open where the match is weak. Part of the rows lack a size; the others show once, few, many or a class for expanded clones.

>-|TRBJ2-7|-|TRBV2
CASSADSYYEQYF
TGTGCCAGCAGCGCGGACAGCTACTACGAGCAGTACTTC
>-|TRBJ1-2|many|TRBV5-6
CASSRGGSRYGYTF
TGTGCCAGTTCGCGTGGGGGCAGTAGGTATGGCTACACCTTC
>-|TRBJ2-2|once|TRBV5-1
CASSLEIRYTGELFF
TGCGCCAGCAGCTTGGAAATCCGGTACACCGGGGAGCTGTTTTTT
>-|TRBJ1-1|-|TRBV15
CATSRGSGTEAFF
TGTGCCACCAGCAGAGGGTCAGGGACTGAAGCTTTCTTT
>-|TRBJ1-3|-|TRBV28
CASGAKTIYF
TGTGCCAGCGGTGCTAAGACCATATATTTT
>TRBD1|TRBJ1-5|-|TRBV6-1
CASGQESNQPQHF
TGTGCCAGTGGACAGGAGAGCAATCAGCCCCAGCATTTT
>-|TRBJ2-1|-|TRBV4-2
CASSPREVNEQFF
TGTGCCAGCAGCCCAAGGGAGGTAAATGAGCAGTTCTTC
>TRBD1|TRBJ1-1|-|TRBV5-1
CASSATAGTVNTEAFF
TGCGCCAGCAGCGCCACAGCCGGGACAGTGAACACTGAAGCTTTCTTT
>-|TRBJ1-2|few|TRBV5-6
CASSFQGPAYGYTF
TGTGCCAGCAGCTTCCAGGGTCCGGCGTATGGCTACACCTTC
>-|TRBJ2-5|once|TRBV27
CASRPTGMETQYF
TGTGCCAGCAGACCCACAGGGATGGAGACCCAGTACTTC
>-|TRBJ2-2|-|TRBV6-4
CASRGEGLVTGELFF
TGTGCCAGCAGGGGAGAGGGTTTGGTCACCGGGGAGCTGTTTTTT
>-|TRBJ2-7|-|TRBV10-3
CAISESTVYEQYF
TGTGCCATCAGTGAGTCTACAGTCTACGAGCAGTACTTC
>TRBD1|TRBJ1-4|-|TRBV7-9
CASSPQGEGGEKLFF
TGTGCCAGCAGCCCCCAGGGGGAAGGGGGTGAAAAACTGTTTTTT
>TRBD2|TRBJ2-3|-|TRBV7-8
CASSVSGGATTDTQYF
TGTGCCAGCAGCGTTAGCGGGGGGGCCACGACAGATACGCAGTATTTT
>-|TRBJ1-1|-|TRBV9
CASSVGSGLRTEAFF
TGTGCCAGCAGCGTAGGGTCCGGGTTGAGGACTGAAGCTTTCTTT
>-|TRBJ1-5|-|TRBV7-3
CASSLKKTGSGQPQHF
TGTGCCAGCAGCTTGAAGAAAACAGGGTCAGGTCAGCCCCAGCATTTT
>-|TRBJ1-5|-|TRBV4-1
CASSQEGRGIQPQHF
TGCGCCAGCAGCCAAGAGGGGCGGGGGATTCAGCCCCAGCATTTT
>TRBD2|TRBJ2-2|-|TRBV29-1
CSVEWASGNTGELFF
TGCAGCGTTGAATGGGCTAGCGGAAACACCGGGGAGCTGTTTTTT
>TRBD1|TRBJ1-2|-|TRBV27
CASSGQGAGGYTF
TGTGCCAGCAGTGGACAGGGGGCAGGTGGCTACACCTTC
>TRBD1|TRBJ1-2|few|TRBV6-6
CASSSGTGIGYTF
TGTGCCAGCAGTTCCGGGACAGGGATTGGCTACACCTTC
>TRBD1|TRBJ1-3|-|TRBV28
CASSYSQGAWGNTIYF
TGTGCCAGCAGTTACTCCCAGGGGGCGTGGGGAAACACCATATATTTT
>-|TRBJ2-3|-|TRBV7-6
CASSYGVGDTQYF
TGTGCCAGCAGCTACGGAGTGGGAGATACGCAGTATTTT
>TRBD1|TRBJ2-3|once|TRBV27
CASSLTGTVSTDTQYF
TGTGCCAGCAGTTTGACTGGGACAGTATCTACAGATACGCAGTATTTT
>-|TRBJ1-4|-|TRBV30
CAWRDGLRGEKLFF
TGTGCCTGGAGGGACGGCCTAAGGGGTGAAAAACTGTTTTTT
>-|TRBJ2-1|-|TRBV5-4
CASSEGGRNEQFF
TGTGCCAGCAGCGAGGGGGGGAGGAATGAGCAGTTCTTC
>-|TRBJ2-7|-|TRBV30
CAWSVQTVYEQYF
TGTGCCTGGAGTGTACAAACAGTGTACGAGCAGTACTTC
>-|TRBJ2-3|-|TRBV29-1
CSVPSEDFTDTQYF
TGCAGCGTTCCGTCAGAGGACTTCACAGATACGCAGTATTTT
>TRBD1|TRBJ1-2|-|TRBV29-1
CSVDRAGYGYTF
TGCAGCGTAGACAGGGCTGGCTATGGCTACACCTTC
>-|TRBJ2-3|-|TRBV4-1
CASSQTLGAFTDTQYF
TGCGCCAGCAGCCAAACCCTGGGGGCCTTCACAGATACGCAGTATTTT
>TRBD1|TRBJ1-5|few|TRBV28
CASIPLGTGYPQPQHF
TGTGCCAGCATCCCCCTCGGGACAGGGTATCCTCAGCCCCAGCATTTT
>TRBD1|TRBJ1-2|-|TRBV2
CASRLGGANYGYTF
TGTGCCAGCCGATTAGGGGGCGCTAACTATGGCTACACCTTC
>-|TRBJ1-4|-|TRBV29-1
CGVTATNEKLFF
TGCGGGGTGACAGCAACTAATGAAAAACTGTTTTTT
>-|TRBJ1-4|-|TRBV7-2
CASSLRYRATNEKLFF
TGTGCCAGCAGCTTACGCTACAGGGCAACTAATGAAAAACTGTTTTTT
>-|TRBJ2-7|few|TRBV28
CASSPIRGEQYF
TGTGCCAGCAGTCCAATTCGGGGCGAGCAGTACTTC
>TRBD1|TRBJ1-1|-|TRBV4-1
CASSHGQGITEAFF
TGCGCCAGCAGCCACGGACAGGGGATCACTGAAGCTTTCTTT
>-|TRBJ1-2|-|TRBV9
CASSVAEGKYGYTF
TGTGCCAGCAGCGTAGCAGAGGGTAAATATGGCTACACCTTC
>-|TRBJ1-6|-|TRBV7-2
CASGRKTNSPLHF
TGTGCCAGCGGCAGAAAAACCAATTCACCCCTCCACTTT
>-|TRBJ2-7|-|TRBV15
CATSEAESYEQYF
TGTGCCACCTCCGAGGCAGAAAGCTACGAGCAGTACTTC
>TRBD1|TRBJ1-2|once|TRBV7-8
CASSTVTGGRLNYGYTF
TGTGCCAGCAGCACCGTGACAGGGGGCCGCTTAAACTATGGCTACACCTTC
>TRBD2|TRBJ2-7|-|TRBV5-1
CASSLGGGLTYEQYF
TGCGCCAGCAGCTTGGGCGGGGGGCTAACCTACGAGCAGTACTTC